The TCR beta chain described here comes from a study of blood T cell repertoires in COVID-19. The wider study: Sites across the United States, Italy and Spain contributed samples from acute and convalescent COVID-19. Nucleic acid was either cDNA or gDNA, and it came from T cells, B-cell-depleted T cells, or PBMCs.

CDR1 is MGHDK, CDR2 SYGVNS, per germline. J gave up 3 bases and V 3 bases, and 6 bases lay outside the gene matches. This CDR3 has 15 residues. Authors' processing steps: Nucleated cell number was recorded as an estimate derived from reference gene primer amplification. Libraries were prepared by immunoSEQ multiplex PCR; TCRdb keeps only in-frame clonotypes and omits some of them. D and trimming were read from the DNA, whereas the V and J calls and clone size are those reported in that table. Of 100,000 to 150,000 clones listed, 65% to 85% are singletons. The chain joins TRBV25-1 to TRBJ1-2, with 8 bases identical to TRBD1. Sequenced input: peripheral blood. This receptor was obtained from a man between 65 and 85 years old with acute or convalescent COVID-19. The CDR3 loop is CASSEETGADYGYTF. The DNA of the CDR3 is TGTGCCAGCAGTGAGGAGACAGGGGCGGACTATGGCTACACCTTC.